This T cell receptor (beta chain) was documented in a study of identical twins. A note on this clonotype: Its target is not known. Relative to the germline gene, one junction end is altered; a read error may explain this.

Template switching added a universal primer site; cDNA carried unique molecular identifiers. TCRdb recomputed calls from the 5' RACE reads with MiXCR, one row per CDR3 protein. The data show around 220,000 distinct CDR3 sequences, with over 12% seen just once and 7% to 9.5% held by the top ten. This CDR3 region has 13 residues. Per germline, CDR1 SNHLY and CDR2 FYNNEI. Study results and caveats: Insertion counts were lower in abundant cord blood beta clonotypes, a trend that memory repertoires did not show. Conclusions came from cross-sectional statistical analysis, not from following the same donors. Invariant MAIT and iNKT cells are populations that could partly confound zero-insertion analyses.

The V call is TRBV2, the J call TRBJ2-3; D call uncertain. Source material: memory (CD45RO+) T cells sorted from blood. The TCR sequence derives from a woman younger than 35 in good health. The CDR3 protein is CASSWTITDKQYF. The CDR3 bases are TGTGCCAGCTCCTGGACCATCACAGATAAGCAGTATTTT.